The 30 T cell receptor beta chains presented below share a single source sample, sequenced in a study of siplizumab effects on memory and regulatory T cells. Generated by immunoSEQ multiplex PCR, the TCRdb table keeps only in-frame clones and is missing some. This repertoire shows 50,000 to 75,000 clones, 70% to 85% found once; its top ten account for about 0.41%. The source material was memory CD4+ T cells sorted from blood. These receptors were collected from a human donor in good health.

This clone appeared a single time. The V gene is TRBV28, the J gene TRBJ1-1; TRBD1 matches at 9 bases. Germline V gene sequence: CDR1 MDHEN, CDR2 SYDVKM. This CDR3 comprises 13 residues. With 6 bases clipped from V and 5 bases from J, the junction kept 4 bases outside the gene matches. CDR3 sequence: CASRNDRGTEAFF. The CDR3 nucleotides read TGTGCCAGCAGAAATGACAGGGGGACTGAAGCTTTCTTT.

The rearrangement links TRBV5-6 to TRBJ1-4, with D uncertain. CDR1 is SGHDT and CDR2 is YYEEEE in the germline V gene. The CDR3 contains 14 residues. Trimming shortened V by 0 bases and J by 8 bases, and 11 bases separated the two germline ends. This CDR3 is CASSLGAPSEKLFF. DNA of the CDR3: TGTGCCAGCAGCTTGGGGGCCCCATCCGAAAAACTGTTTTTT.

The V gene is TRBV7-3, the J gene TRBJ1-2; D is undetermined. The V end was cut by 0 bases, the J end by 7 bases, with 9 bases between. CDR1 is SGHTA and CDR2 is FQGTGA in the germline V gene. CDR3 length equals 13 residues. The CDR3 bases are TGTGCCAGCAGCTTAACGTCGGAACTTGGCTACACCTTC. Translating it yields CASSLTSELGYTF.

The chain carries TRBV7-2 and TRBJ2-1, with 13 bases lining up with TRBD2. The germline gives CDR1 SGHTA, CDR2 FQGNSA. Trimming at V came to 4 bases and at J to 7 bases, leaving 4 bases not matched to a gene. This CDR3 is 15 amino acids long. CDR3 bases: TGTGCCAGCAGCTCCCCGGGACTAGCGGGGAATGAGCAGTTCTTC. Translation: CASSSPGLAGNEQFF.

This clone was counted only a few times. This sequence joins TRBV5-4 and TRBJ1-6; D is perhaps TRBD1 (6 bases). The CDR3 length is 17 residues. V shed 3 bases and J shed 1 base, with 14 bases lying between them. Germline lookup yields CDR1 SGHNT and CDR2 YYREEE (reference sequence). For the CDR3, the DNA is TGTGCCAGCAGCTCGAGACAGGAAGGGTCCTATAATTCACCCCTCCACTTT. Translation gives CASSSRQEGSYNSPLHF.

The V and J genes are TRBV9 and TRBJ2-1; the D gene is possibly TRBD2 (5 bases). The CDR3 is made up of 16 amino acids. CDR1 is SGDLS, CDR2 YYNGEE, per germline. The V end lost 3 bases, the J end lost 6 bases, and 19 bases lay between the germline ends. The CDR3 sequence: CASSGVIRPLANEQFF. The CDR3 region has the DNA TGTGCCAGCAGCGGGGTTATTAGGCCGCTAGCCAATGAGCAGTTCTTC.

The table lists this clone with a count of one. The chain couples TRBV7-2 to TRBJ1-1; 9 positions match TRBD1. The CDR3 sequence is 15 residues long. Germline CDR1 and CDR2: SGHTA and FQGNSA. Germline trimming cut 7 bases from V and 0 bases from J; bases unmatched to any gene: 6. CDR3 nucleotides: TGTGCCAGCACCACAGGGGGCGGCATGAACACTGAAGCTTTCTTT. Its protein is CASTTGGGMNTEAFF.

The rearrangement uses TRBV5-1 and TRBJ2-7, with no clear D. Germline V lookup: CDR1 SGHRS, CDR2 YFSETQ. V lost 0 bases and J lost 3, with 10 bases in between. CDR3 size: 14 residues. The CDR3 sequence: CASSLERGDYEQYF. In DNA, the CDR3 is TGCGCCAGCAGCTTGGAGCGTGGAGACTACGAGCAGTACTTC. Looking up the rest from reference TRBV5-1 and TRBJ2-7 gives the full variable domain: KAGVTQTPRYLIKTRGQQVTLSCSPISGHRSVSWYQQTPGQGLQFLFEYFSETQRNKGNFPGRFSGRQFSNSRSEMNVSTLELGDSALYLCASSLERGDYEQYFGPGTRLTVT.

The chain combines TRBV7-3 with TRBJ2-7, with 9 bases fitting TRBD2. The trim removed 4 bases at V and 7 bases at J, leaving 14 bases unmatched. This CDR3 contains 16 residues. The germline V gene encodes CDR1 SGHTA and CDR2 FQGTGA. The CDR3 protein is CASSSGLAGAQGEQYF. CDR3 in DNA: TGTGCCAGCAGCTCCGGTTTAGCGGGGGCCCAAGGAGAGCAGTACTTC.

J is TRBJ1-1 and V is TRBV28, with no clear D. Germline V gives CDR1 MDHEN, CDR2 SYDVKM. The CDR3 length is 13 residues. The V end lost 5 bases, the J end lost 1 base, and 8 bases lay between the germline ends. The chain's CDR3 is CASSHQTNTEAFF. In nucleotides, the CDR3 is TGTGCCAGCAGTCACCAAACGAACACTGAAGCTTTCTTT.

Here the CDR3 reads CASSQARFGGEKLFF. CDR3 coding DNA: TGCGCCAGCAGCCAAGCCCGTTTCGGGGGGGAAAAACTGTTTTTT. The chain is built from TRBV4-3 and TRBJ1-4; possibly TRBD1 for D (5 bases). Trimming stripped 1 base from V and 8 bases from J, with 14 bases between. The CDR3 runs 15 residues. Looked up from germline, CDR1 is LGHNA and CDR2 is YSLEER.

The CDR3 reads CASSLLAGTNTGELFF. The CDR3, as DNA: TGCGCCAGCAGCTTATTAGCGGGAACGAACACCGGGGAGCTGTTTTTT. This rearrangement joins TRBV5-1 to TRBJ2-2; 8 bases map to TRBD2. V was pared by 2 bases and J by 0 bases, with 3 bases of the junction left unmatched. CDR3 size: 16 residues. The germline CDR1 and CDR2 sequences are SGHRS and YFSETQ. The whole variable domain, remainder taken from reference TRBV5-1 and TRBJ2-2, is KAGVTQTPRYLIKTRGQQVTLSCSPISGHRSVSWYQQTPGQGLQFLFEYFSETQRNKGNFPGRFSGRQFSNSRSEMNVSTLELGDSALYLCASSLLAGTNTGELFFGEGSRLTVL.

The gene calls are TRBV6-5 and TRBJ1-2; the D is unclear. This CDR3 region has 12 residues. Germline V lookup: CDR1 MNHEY, CDR2 SVGAGI. Deletions cut 5 bases from V and 8 bases from J, with 12 bases between. DNA for the CDR3: TGTGCCAGCAGTCGTCGGGATCGAGGCTACACCTTC. This sequence encodes CASSRRDRGYTF.

The table lists this clone with a count of one. J is TRBJ2-7 and V is TRBV7-2; 8 nucleotides match TRBD1. The ends lost 2 bases at V and 4 bases at J; junction bases unmatched: 10. CDR1 is SGHTA, CDR2 FQGNSA, per germline. The CDR3 is made up of 16 amino acids. Here the CDR3 reads CASSLWTGQPSYEQYF. In DNA form, the CDR3 reads TGTGCCAGCAGCTTATGGACAGGGCAGCCGTCGTACGAGCAGTACTTC.

V gene TRBV19 combines with J gene TRBJ1-1; D may be TRBD1 (6 bases). In germline, CDR1 is LNHDA, CDR2 SQIVND (reference sequence). This CDR3 is built from 15 residues. Trimming took 7 bases from V and 1 from J, leaving 16 bases between them. CDR3 sequence reads: CASTDHRAQNTEAFF. For the CDR3, the DNA is TGTGCCAGTACCGATCACAGGGCTCAGAACACTGAAGCTTTCTTT.

This clone was detected a few times. V is TRBV25-1 and J is TRBJ2-7, with 7 positions matching TRBD1. Losses at the gene ends were 5 bases for V and 0 bases for J; bases not matched to a gene: 10. CDR1 is MGHDK, CDR2 SYGVNS, per germline. The CDR3 runs 16 residues. The CDR3 protein is CASSQTRRGNSYEQYF. CDR3 sequence (DNA): TGTGCCAGCAGTCAGACACGCAGGGGGAACTCCTACGAGCAGTACTTC.

J is TRBJ1-5 and V is TRBV15; D remains ambiguous. This CDR3 comprises 12 residues. V lost 0 bases and J lost 16, with 13 bases in between. The germline gives CDR1 LNHNV, CDR2 YYDKDF (reference sequence). The CDR3 sequence: CATSRDALSTHF. DNA of the CDR3: TGTGCCACCAGCAGAGATGCCCTATCTACCCATTTT.

The chain uses TRBV2 and TRBJ1-1, with D uncertain. The ends were cut back, 5 bases at V and 5 bases at J, with 9 bases in the middle. CDR3 length: 12 amino acids. Germline V gene sequence: CDR1 SNHLY, CDR2 FYNNEI. In nucleotides, the CDR3 is TGTGCCAGCAGTATCCTCCGGACTGAAGCTTTCTTT. Translation gives CASSILRTEAFF.

J is TRBJ1-1 and V is TRBV29-1; D not certain. CDR1 SQVTM and CDR2 ANQGSEA come from the germline V gene. V was shortened by 3 bases and J by 3 bases, with 14 bases between the two germline ends. This CDR3 has 14 amino acids. CDR3 DNA: TGCAGCGTTGAGGGCCCCGGGTTTGACACTGAAGCTTTCTTT. Amino acid sequence: CSVEGPGFDTEAFF.

V and J are TRBV5-4 and TRBJ1-5; D gene unclear. Per germline, CDR1 SGHNT and CDR2 YYREEE (reference sequence). V was clipped by 2 bases and J by 0 bases, with 6 bases between them. The CDR3 has 14 residues. This chain's CDR3 is CASSFDGSNQPQHF. CDR3 nucleotides: TGTGCCAGCAGCTTTGATGGTAGCAATCAGCCCCAGCATTTT.

V usage is TRBV7-6 and J usage is TRBJ2-1, with 11 bases matching TRBD2. The J segment lost 4 bases and the V segment lost 5 bases, leaving 7 bases of the junction unmatched. The CDR3 consists of 16 residues. The germline CDR1 and CDR2 sequences are SGHVS and FNYEAQ. The CDR3 DNA reads as TGTGCCAGCAGCGTAATAGCGGGGGGGCAGTACAATGAGCAGTTCTTC. Translating it yields CASSVIAGGQYNEQFF. The full variable domain, completed using reference TRBV7-6 and TRBJ2-1, is GAGVSQSPRYKVTKRGQDVALRCDPISGHVSLYWYRQALGQGPEFLTYFNYEAQQDKSGLPNDRFSAERPEGSISTLTIQRTEQRDSAMYRCASSVIAGGQYNEQFFGPGTRLTVL.

The gene calls are TRBV1 and TRBJ1-4; TRBD1 reflects the table's D call only, with no check against the DNA. TRBV1 is shown as a pseudogene. This CDR3 region has 17 residues. CDR3 sequence reads: CTSSDPGGLATNEKLFF. The CDR3 DNA reads as TGCACCAGCAGTGATCCAGGGGGCCTAGCAACTAATGAAAAACTGTTTTTT.

This rearrangement joins TRBV9 to TRBJ2-3; 8 bases fit TRBD2. The CDR3 runs to 15 residues. Germline V gene data show CDR1 as SGDLS and CDR2 as YYNGEE. Trimming removed 3 bases from V and 4 bases from J; junction bases left unmatched: 7. CDR3 DNA: TGTGCCAGCAGCGGTACGGGACTAGTAGCAGATACGCAGTATTTT. Amino acids: CASSGTGLVADTQYF.

Only a few counts were recorded for this clone. The rearrangement uses TRBV28 and TRBJ2-3, with TRBD2 matching 9 bases. This CDR3 has 14 amino acids. Germline V gene data show CDR1 as MDHEN and CDR2 as SYDVKM. V shed 2 bases and J 8 bases; nucleotides not matched to a gene: 5. As DNA, the CDR3 is TGTGCCAGCAGTTTAGGCGGGGGGGACGGTACGCAGTATTTT. It codes for CASSLGGGDGTQYF.

This clone is a singleton in its sample. J is TRBJ2-5 and V is TRBV7-2; D gene uncertain. The CDR3 loop spans 11 amino acids. Germline assignment: CDR1 SGHTA and CDR2 FQGNSA. Trimming removed 6 bases from V and 7 bases from J, with 9 bases in between. The CDR3 nucleotides are TGTGCCAGCAGACTCGGATGGACCCAGTACTTC. It codes for CASRLGWTQYF.

Written as DNA, the CDR3 is TGTGCCAGCAGTGCCACCGGGACAGGGGTAACCGGGGAGCTGTTTTTT. Translation: CASSATGTGVTGELFF. The chain is built from TRBV27 and TRBJ2-2, with TRBD1 matching over 10 bases. J was trimmed by 5 bases and V by 5 bases; bases with no gene match: 8. The CDR3 contains 16 residues. The germline V gene has CDR1 MNHEY and CDR2 SMNVEV (reference sequence).

The chain couples TRBV29-1 to TRBJ1-1; 12 bases line up with TRBD1. Trimming removed 4 bases from V and 4 bases from J; junction bases left unmatched: 7. Germline V gene data show CDR1 as SQVTM and CDR2 as ANQGSEA. CDR3 length: 15 amino acids. CDR3 in DNA: TGCAGCGTTGTTGGGGACAGGGGGCAGACCACTGAAGCTTTCTTT. Translation gives CSVVGDRGQTTEAFF.

This chain links TRBV5-1 with TRBJ2-1; 9 bases agree with TRBD2. Germline CDR1 is SGHRS and CDR2 is YFSETQ. V dropped 4 bases and J dropped 8; count of bases not matched to a gene: 7. This CDR3 spans 14 amino acids. DNA for the CDR3: TGCGCCAGCAGCGGGGGACTAGCAGGCGATGAGCAGTTCTTC. Protein sequence: CASSGGLAGDEQFF.

The chain joins TRBV2 to TRBJ1-2; 7 bases fit TRBD1. The CDR3 spans 13 residues. The V gene's germline CDR1 is SNHLY and CDR2 FYNNEI. The J segment lost 8 bases and the V segment lost 5 bases, leaving 8 bases of the junction unmatched. CDR3 in amino acids: CASSSDRAGGYTF. The CDR3 DNA reads as TGTGCCAGCAGTAGCGACAGGGCAGGGGGCTACACCTTC.

This clone was detected once. The V and J genes are TRBV19 and TRBJ1-4, with 9 nucleotides matching TRBD1. V trimming: 1 base; J trimming: 0 bases; junction bases outside the gene matches: 9. Per the germline V gene, CDR1 is LNHDA and CDR2 is SQIVND (reference sequence). This CDR3 region has 19 residues. Written as DNA, the CDR3 is TGTGCCAGTAGTATAGGAGACAGGGGGAGATGGACAACTAATGAAAAACTGTTTTTT. Amino acids: CASSIGDRGRWTTNEKLFF.